These T cell receptor beta chains were read from a single sample in a study of identical twins. One entry per CDR3 protein results from TCRdb running MiXCR on the 5' RACE reads. Here the sample spans approximately 490,000 distinct CDR3 sequences, 20% to 25% being singletons. The same specimen was also included in a second study, on yellow fever vaccine responses in identical twins.

Sequenced: CD4+ T cells sorted from blood. These receptors all stem from a young woman in good health. The conserved cysteine and the conserved F or W are not part of the CDR3 here. Each record gives: clone size, V gene, J gene, CDR3 protein. Rows may omit the clone size; those that give it use once, few, many or a size class.

-,TRBV12-3/TRBV12-4,TRBJ2-1,ASSLLVGSAAYNEQF
few,TRBV2,TRBJ2-4,ASIKSLAKNIQY
few,TRBV12-3/TRBV12-4,TRBJ2-3,ASSLPGLAGADTQY
few,TRBV27,TRBJ1-6,ASSSLTGASPLH
-,TRBV2,TRBJ2-2,ASSPDRARNGELF
-,TRBV20-1,TRBJ2-5,SARGVGQETQY
-,TRBV10-3,TRBJ1-2,AISEGPSYGYT
-,TRBV20-1,TRBJ2-3,SARGTLPLGDTQY
few,TRBV5-1,TRBJ2-1,ASSLESGGWTEQF
once,TRBV2,TRBJ2-7,ASSEATIQYEQY
many,TRBV9,TRBJ2-1,ASSVGLAGGLYGEQF
many,TRBV12-3/TRBV12-4,TRBJ1-1,ASSPGQGGNTEAF
-,TRBV11-1,TRBJ2-2,ASSLSPGGFANTGELF
-,TRBV24-1,TRBJ2-7,ATSEYRDGFYEQY
-,TRBV12-3/TRBV12-4,TRBJ1-1,ASSYRDAHTEAF
-,TRBV20-1,TRBJ1-1,SARDRMNTEAF
few,TRBV12-3/TRBV12-4,TRBJ2-6,ASSSGRSFSGANVLT
-,TRBV7-9,TRBJ2-2,ASSFSQGTGELF
few,TRBV29-1,TRBJ2-2,SIIAGVRNTGELF
-,TRBV5-5,TRBJ2-1,ASSFGTGGNEQF
many,TRBV10-3,TRBJ2-1,AISRGTSGGGNEQF
few,TRBV15,TRBJ2-1,ATTPGVINEQF
few,TRBV5-1,TRBJ2-5,ASSFPSRGSSGKETQY
-,TRBV4-1,TRBJ1-3,ASSQDSYGNTIY
many,TRBV12-3/TRBV12-4,TRBJ2-1,ASSSAGGGSGEQF
-,TRBV12-3/TRBV12-4,TRBJ1-6,ASTLGGVLNSPLH
-,TRBV28,TRBJ1-4,ASSLLGQGATNEKLF
-,TRBV7-9,TRBJ1-6,ASSLGQLSPLH
-,TRBV6-6,TRBJ2-5,ASSFGLGETQY
few,TRBV2,TRBJ2-4,ASSDSEGVKNIQY
-,TRBV27,TRBJ2-1,ASSSLAGYYNEQF
few,TRBV6-1,TRBJ1-5,ASSQWKQSNQPQH
-,TRBV20-1,TRBJ2-3,SARDGGVGTDTQY
-,TRBV19,TRBJ2-7,ASSISGFDEQY
-,TRBV19,TRBJ1-1,ASSTGQGGTEAF
-,TRBV4-2,TRBJ2-7,ASSPRTSGTSYEQY
-,TRBV6-1,TRBJ2-7,ASSRGWSGTNYEQY
-,TRBV2,TRBJ1-4,ASSARQVSNEKLF
-,TRBV7-8,TRBJ1-6,ASSPMAQVNSPLH
few,TRBV11-2,TRBJ2-2,ASSLVRPTRTSGANGELF
few,TRBV11-2,TRBJ2-6,ASSLVGPGANVLT
-,TRBV3-1,TRBJ2-6,ASTSGGYFGPGANVLT
-,TRBV7-9,TRBJ2-1,ASSTNKASDEQF
few,TRBV7-9,TRBJ2-2,ASSFGAGMNTGELF
few,TRBV7-3,TRBJ2-1,ASSRGQLYNEQF
-,TRBV7-9,TRBJ2-1,ASSHLGTSRHNEQF
few,TRBV7-9,TRBJ2-1,ASSDQGDEQF
-,TRBV12-3/TRBV12-4,TRBJ2-1,ASSRPQGNEQF
-,TRBV9,TRBJ2-4,ASSAVPHSPNLREWRNIQY